This TCR beta chain was recovered during a study of blood T cells in healthy people across ages. Findings and caveats of the study: Versus aged donors, long-lived donors had higher diversity and more naive CD4+ cells. Observed TCR beta diversity showed a strong correlation with the percentage of naive T cells as measured by flow cytometry.

This clonotype was seen only once. No antigen is known for it. The germline V gene encodes CDR1 SQVTM and CDR2 ANQGSEA. Trimming took off 6 bases at V and 4 bases at J, with 9 bases between the two ends. CDR3 length equals 11 residues. Then a second PCR, running roughly 7 to 11 cycles, was carried out with a sample-barcoded 5' primer and a J-beta primer mix. Any given sample supplied a minimum of 2.5 million CDR3-containing paired-end reads. TCRdb re-derived calls from the 5' RACE reads in MiXCR, one entry per CDR3 protein. The sample records about 380,000 distinct CDR3 sequences, 50% to 60% being singletons. A minimum of 5 micrograms of total RNA was extracted per sample.

The gene calls are TRBV29-1 and TRBJ1-1; no definite D call. The sequenced material came from blood. The clonotype comes from a man aged 55 to 70 in good health. This chain's CDR3 is CSVHQPTEAFF. The CDR3 nucleotides read TGCAGCGTCCATCAACCCACTGAAGCTTTCTTT.